This TCR beta chain was captured by sequencing in a study of immune cell composition in non-small cell lung cancer. Study-level background: Lung adenocarcinoma or squamous carcinoma made up most tumours.

To note about this clone: Antigen: not known.

This table comes from immunoSEQ multiplex PCR, and its TCRdb copy is limited to in-frame clones, with some not included. The data contain fewer than 20,000 clones, about 80% of them singletons. The CDR3 sequence is 14 residues long. The V gene lost 7 bases and the J gene lost 4 bases, with 14 bases spanning the gap. The germline CDR1 and CDR2 sequences are MNHEY and SVGAGI. Study outcomes and limitations: Smoking pack-years did not significantly correlate with tumour TCR-beta clonality. TIL tumour reactivity correlated with maximal tumour-associated clone frequency in adenocarcinoma.

Normal lung was sampled as far from the tumour as possible, at least 3 cm. In addition, the sample was reused for a study of CD4 T cells in lung cancer. As that report states: Blood T cells were screened for responses to candidate mutation neoepitopes.

Sequencing was performed on non-adjacent lung tissue. The gene calls are TRBV6-5 and TRBJ1-5; D unresolved. The clonotype comes from a human donor with non-small cell lung cancer. CDR3 nucleotide sequence: TGTGCCAGCAACGTGGAAGAGTTGAATCAGCCCCAGCATTTT. Translated, it gives CASNVEELNQPQHF.